The sequence of this TCR beta chain was determined in a study of T cells in women clearing cervical HPV infection. Study as a whole: Cases' blood sampling followed lesion detection by median about 21 weeks (90 to 200). Whole-study results and caveats: Timing of associations relative to infection is unclear; T-cell subsets were not isolated.

The method was immunoSEQ multiplex PCR; TCRdb's version includes in-frame clones alone and lacks a portion of them. The specimen's table records nearly 35,000 clones. On this clone itself: As yet, its antigen is unknown.

Each participant carried one incident cervical HPV16 infection only. The receptor comes from a woman between 18 and 75 years old with a cervical HPV16 infection that either progressed to CIN3+ or cleared (not recorded which). Sequencing was performed on blood buffy coat.

CDR3 loop: CASSRNSGRDETQYF. The part of the CDR3 DNA that was read is TGTGCCAGCAGCCGTAATAGCGGGAGGGACGAGACG. J is TRBJ2-3 and V is TRBV7-2; 11 positions agree with TRBD2. Coverage ceases 3 residues before the CDR3 finishes, and the germline J gene fills in the end. CDR1 and CDR2 from the germline V gene are SGHTA and FQGNSA. The CDR3 is made up of 15 amino acids.